These T cell receptor beta chains were read from a single sample in a study of cytomegalovirus exposure and HLA in healthy donors. Measured with immunoSEQ multiplex PCR; TCRdb has only the in-frame clones, and not every one. The sample includes fewer than 200,000 clones, 60% to 85% of them seen just once. The source material was PBMCs. These receptors came from a male donor in good health and CMV-seropositive. The CDR3 runs from the conserved cysteine through the conserved F or W. The D gene is left open where the match is weak.

J gene: TRBJ1-3; D gene: -; V gene: TRBV6-1; CDR3 protein: CASTPRTYGGNTIYF; CDR3 DNA: TGTGCCAGCACCCCCAGGACTTACGGTGGAAACACCATATATTTT
J gene: TRBJ2-7; D gene: TRBD1; V gene: TRBV19; CDR3 protein: CASSTQGDKYYEQYF; CDR3 DNA: TGTGCCAGTAGTACCCAGGGGGACAAGTACTACGAGCAGTACTTC
J gene: TRBJ1-5; D gene: -; V gene: TRBV6-5; CDR3 protein: CASSYPTEGNQPQHF; CDR3 DNA: TGTGCCAGCAGTTACCCGACGGAGGGCAATCAGCCCCAGCATTTT
J gene: TRBJ1-2; D gene: TRBD1; V gene: TRBV7-9; CDR3 protein: CSSSPGTGASWGYTF; CDR3 DNA: TGTTCCAGCAGCCCAGGGACAGGAGCCTCATGGGGCTACACCTTC
J gene: TRBJ2-5; D gene: TRBD2; V gene: TRBV5-1; CDR3 protein: CASSLGSGGAGETQYF; CDR3 DNA: TGCGCCAGCAGCTTGGGTAGCGGGGGGGCCGGGGAGACCCAGTACTTC
J gene: TRBJ2-1; D gene: TRBD2; V gene: TRBV2; CDR3 protein: CASRGGGVYNEQFF; CDR3 DNA: TGTGCCAGCAGGGGCGGGGGAGTTTACAATGAGCAGTTCTTC
J gene: TRBJ2-1; D gene: -; V gene: TRBV7-9; CDR3 protein: CASSLYFSTGGVYNEQFF; CDR3 DNA: TGTGCCAGCAGCTTATATTTTAGTACGGGGGGCGTATACAATGAGCAGTTCTTC
J gene: TRBJ1-2; D gene: TRBD1; V gene: TRBV7-9; CDR3 protein: CASHRQGESYGYTF; CDR3 DNA: TGTGCCAGCCACAGACAGGGGGAATCCTATGGCTACACCTTC
J gene: TRBJ2-7; D gene: -; V gene: TRBV19; CDR3 protein: CASSIVGREQYF; CDR3 DNA: TGTGCCAGTAGTATAGTAGGGAGGGAGCAGTACTTC
J gene: TRBJ1-5; D gene: -; V gene: TRBV7-8; CDR3 protein: CASSLDNGGFVNF; CDR3 DNA: TGTGCCAGCAGCCTAGATAACGGGGGGTTTGTGAATTTT
J gene: TRBJ2-6; D gene: -; V gene: TRBV5-1; CDR3 protein: CASSLGTPGANVLTF; CDR3 DNA: TGCGCCAGCAGCTTAGGGACTCCTGGGGCCAACGTCCTGACTTTC
J gene: TRBJ2-1; D gene: TRBD2; V gene: TRBV30; CDR3 protein: CAPPSASGGGNEQFF; CDR3 DNA: TGTGCCCCGCCCTCGGCGAGCGGGGGGGGGAATGAGCAGTTCTTC
J gene: TRBJ2-1; D gene: TRBD2; V gene: TRBV7-9; CDR3 protein: CASSTWTSHNEQFF; CDR3 DNA: TGTGCCAGCAGCACATGGACTAGCCACAATGAGCAGTTCTTC
J gene: TRBJ2-1; D gene: TRBD1; V gene: TRBV5-1; CDR3 protein: CASSTRQGRNEQFF; CDR3 DNA: TGCGCCAGCAGCACCAGACAGGGACGGAATGAGCAGTTCTTC
J gene: TRBJ2-1; D gene: -; V gene: TRBV6-1; CDR3 protein: CASSEVPGYNEQFF; CDR3 DNA: TGTGCCAGCAGTGAAGTGCCGGGGTACAATGAGCAGTTCTTC
J gene: TRBJ2-1; D gene: TRBD1; V gene: TRBV7-9; CDR3 protein: CASSLTPSGQNNEQFF; CDR3 DNA: TGTGCCAGCAGCTTAACCCCCTCGGGACAGAACAATGAGCAGTTCTTC
J gene: TRBJ2-7; D gene: -; V gene: TRBV27; CDR3 protein: CASSLLDRYEQYF; CDR3 DNA: TGTGCCAGCAGTTTACTAGACAGGTACGAGCAGTACTTC
J gene: TRBJ1-4; D gene: -; V gene: TRBV4-2; CDR3 protein: CASSQGQASTNEKLFF; CDR3 DNA: TGTGCCAGCAGCCAAGGGCAGGCGTCAACTAATGAAAAACTGTTTTTT
J gene: TRBJ1-4; D gene: TRBD1; V gene: TRBV11-2; CDR3 protein: CASSEWGQANEKLFF; CDR3 DNA: TGTGCCAGCAGCGAGTGGGGACAGGCTAATGAAAAACTGTTTTTT
J gene: TRBJ2-7; D gene: -; V gene: TRBV6-1; CDR3 protein: CASSELSQALSYEQYF; CDR3 DNA: TGTGCCAGCAGTGAACTTTCGCAGGCCCTCTCCTACGAGCAGTACTTC
J gene: TRBJ1-5; D gene: -; V gene: TRBV7-9; CDR3 protein: CASSNRNQPQHF; CDR3 DNA: TGTGCCAGCAGCAACAGGAATCAGCCCCAGCATTTT
J gene: TRBJ1-1; D gene: TRBD1; V gene: TRBV6-1; CDR3 protein: CASRVVGTANTEAFF; CDR3 DNA: TGTGCCAGCAGGGTAGTGGGGACAGCGAACACTGAAGCTTTCTTT
J gene: TRBJ2-5; D gene: TRBD2; V gene: TRBV6-5; CDR3 protein: CASSSPSGGEETQYF; CDR3 DNA: TGTGCCAGCAGTTCCCCAAGCGGGGGGGAAGAGACCCAGTACTTC
J gene: TRBJ1-5; D gene: -; V gene: TRBV19; CDR3 protein: CASSIYRADQPQHF; CDR3 DNA: TGTGCCAGTAGTATATACAGGGCCGATCAGCCCCAGCATTTT
J gene: TRBJ2-2; D gene: TRBD2; V gene: TRBV5-6; CDR3 protein: CASRGWGLATGELFF; CDR3 DNA: TGTGCCAGCAGGGGGTGGGGACTAGCAACCGGGGAGCTGTTTTTT
J gene: TRBJ1-2; D gene: -; V gene: TRBV6-1; CDR3 protein: CASSESDSPGYGYTF; CDR3 DNA: TGTGCCAGCAGTGAATCGGACAGCCCCGGGTATGGCTACACCTTC
J gene: TRBJ1-1; D gene: -; V gene: TRBV6-1; CDR3 protein: CASGQPMNTEAFF; CDR3 DNA: TGTGCCAGCGGACAACCCATGAACACTGAAGCTTTCTTT
J gene: TRBJ2-5; D gene: TRBD1; V gene: TRBV27; CDR3 protein: CASSRDRGQPQYF; CDR3 DNA: TGTGCCAGCAGCCGGGACAGGGGCCAGCCCCAGTACTTC
J gene: TRBJ2-1; D gene: TRBD2; V gene: TRBV30; CDR3 protein: CAWKQWGEGNEQFF; CDR3 DNA: TGTGCCTGGAAACAATGGGGGGAGGGCAATGAGCAGTTCTTC
J gene: TRBJ2-2; D gene: TRBD1; V gene: TRBV7-9; CDR3 protein: CASSPGGADTGELFF; CDR3 DNA: TGTGCCAGCAGCCCAGGGGGCGCGGACACCGGGGAGCTGTTTTTT
J gene: TRBJ1-6; D gene: TRBD1; V gene: TRBV19; CDR3 protein: CASSIQILRTGDNSPLHF; CDR3 DNA: TGTGCCAGTAGTATCCAGATTTTGAGGACAGGGGATAATTCACCCCTCCACTTT
J gene: TRBJ1-1; D gene: -; V gene: TRBV29-1; CDR3 protein: CSVEDSGERVEAFF; CDR3 DNA: TGCAGCGTTGAAGATTCGGGGGAACGGGTCGAGGCTTTCTTT
J gene: TRBJ2-1; D gene: TRBD1; V gene: TRBV10-3; CDR3 protein: CAISLGTDPFF; CDR3 DNA: TGTGCCATCAGCCTAGGGACAGATCCGTTCTTC
J gene: TRBJ2-3; D gene: -; V gene: TRBV5-1; CDR3 protein: CASSFEGFTTDTQYF; CDR3 DNA: TGCGCCAGCAGCTTCGAGGGCTTCACCACAGATACGCAGTATTTT
J gene: TRBJ2-7; D gene: -; V gene: TRBV18; CDR3 protein: CASSPLGTSYEQYF; CDR3 DNA: TGTGCCAGCTCACCTCTCGGGACTTCCTACGAGCAGTACTTC
J gene: TRBJ2-7; D gene: TRBD1; V gene: TRBV5-5; CDR3 protein: CASSFRQGSSYEQYF; CDR3 DNA: TGTGCCAGCAGCTTTAGACAGGGGAGCTCCTACGAGCAGTACTTC